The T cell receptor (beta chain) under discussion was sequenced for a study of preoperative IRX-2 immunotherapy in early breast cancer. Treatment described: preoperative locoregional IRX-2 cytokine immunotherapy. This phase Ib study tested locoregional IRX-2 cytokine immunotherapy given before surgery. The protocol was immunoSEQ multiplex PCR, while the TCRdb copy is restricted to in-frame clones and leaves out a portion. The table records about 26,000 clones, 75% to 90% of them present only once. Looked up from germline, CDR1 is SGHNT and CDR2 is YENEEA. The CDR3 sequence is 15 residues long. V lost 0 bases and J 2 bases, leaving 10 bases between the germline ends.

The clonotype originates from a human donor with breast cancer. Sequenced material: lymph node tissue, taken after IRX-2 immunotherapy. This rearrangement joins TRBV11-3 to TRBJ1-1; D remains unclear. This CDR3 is CASSLEVGRNTEAFF. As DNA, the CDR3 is TGTGCCAGCAGCTTAGAGGTTGGACGAAACACTGAAGCTTTCTTT.